This T cell receptor (beta chain) was identified in a study of blood T cell repertoires in COVID-19. Study at large: Some COVID-19 samples were acute and others convalescent; all came from the United States, Italy and Spain. T cells, B-cell-depleted T cells, or PBMCs supplied cDNA or gDNA.

Original handling: Reference gene primers were amplified, and this amplification served to estimate nucleated cell counts. Using immunoSEQ multiplex PCR, the repertoire was profiled, and TCRdb retains in-frame clones only, with some absent. That table gives V, J and clone size, and the DNA gave D and trimming. In the table there are about 190,000 clones, about four fifths of which are singletons. From germline, CDR1 is MGHDK and CDR2 SYGVNS. Trimming took off 1 base at V and 11 bases at J, with 17 bases between the two ends. The CDR3 runs to 15 residues. Ages ranged from about 18 to 90 years, with residence in 24 US areas.

What was sequenced was PBMCs or T cells enriched from blood (not recorded which). V gene TRBV25-1 combines with J gene TRBJ1-4; D is undetermined. The TCR sequence derives from a woman aged 25-40 years who had recovered from COVID-19. As DNA, the CDR3 is TGTGCCAGCAGTGAATCACACTCCTTAATGAGGAAACTGTTTTTT. Its translation: CASSESHSLMRKLFF.